One sample yielded the 6 T cell receptor beta chains listed below, sequenced in a study of T cells after yellow fever vaccination. In TCRdb, the 5' RACE reads were re-called with MiXCR into one record per CDR3 protein. The sample comprises roughly 32,000 distinct CDR3 sequences, approximately 7% of which are singletons, and around a fifth rests with the top ten. Sequencing used PBMCs, either bulk or a sorted T-cell subset (CD4+, CD8+, memory, or dextramer-sorted; not recorded which), obtained on the day of the first yellow fever vaccination. The receptor source for this set is a man between 18 and 29 years old who received the YFV17D yellow fever vaccine.

This clonotype has ten or more counts. As DNA, the CDR3 is TGTGCCAGCAGCTCACTAGCGGGGGGGCGTGCAGATACGCAGTATTTT. It yields the protein CASSSLAGGRADTQYF. V and J are TRBV12-3 or TRBV12-4 and TRBJ2-3, with 13 bases aligning to TRBD2. The CDR3 spans 16 residues. V shed 6 bases, J shed 4 bases, and the junction held 7 bases outside the gene matches.

The chain links TRBV12-3 or TRBV12-4 to TRBJ1-6; the D is unclear. The CDR3 consists of 13 residues. The V gene lost 5 bases and the J gene lost 8 bases, with 10 bases spanning the gap. The CDR3 sequence is CASSRVDDSPLHF. The CDR3, as DNA: TGTGCCAGCAGTCGAGTGGACGATTCACCCCTCCACTTT.

This clonotype came up many times. The V and J genes are TRBV7-2 and TRBJ2-5; D perhaps matches TRBD2 (6 bases). CDR1 and CDR2 from the germline V gene are SGHTA and FQGNSA. The V gene lost 5 bases and the J gene lost 0 bases, with 10 bases spanning the gap. The CDR3 is made up of 14 amino acids. CDR3: CASSRGDYQETQYF. As DNA, the CDR3 is TGTGCCAGCAGCCGCGGGGACTACCAAGAGACCCAGTACTTC. Combining the CDR3 with reference TRBV7-2 and TRBJ2-5 gives the whole variable domain GAGVSQSPSNKVTEKGKDVELRCDPISGHTALYWYRQSLGQGLEFLIYFQGNSAPDKSGLPSDRFSAERTGGSVSTLTIQRTQQEDSAVYLCASSRGDYQETQYFGPGTRLLVL.

This clonotype was seen ten or more times. V usage is TRBV20-1 and J usage is TRBJ2-7; no definite D call. V was cut by 0 bases and J by 5 bases, with 11 bases left in between. CDR1 is DFQATT, CDR2 SNEGSKA, per germline (reference sequence). CDR3 size: 13 residues. The CDR3: CSARDLKNHEQYF. DNA of the CDR3: TGCAGTGCTAGAGATCTGAAGAACCACGAGCAGTACTTC.

The chain is built from TRBV7-6 and TRBJ2-6; 8 bases are a match to TRBD2. V lost 5 bases to trimming and J lost 2 bases; unmatched junction nucleotides: 5. CDR3 length: 16 residues. Germline V gene data show CDR1 as SGHVS and CDR2 as FNYEAQ. CDR3: CASSPRGGAGANVLTF. As DNA, the CDR3 is TGTGCCAGCAGCCCCCGGGGGGGGGCTGGGGCCAACGTCCTGACTTTC. Supplemented by reference TRBV7-6 and TRBJ2-6, the full variable domain reads GAGVSQSPRYKVTKRGQDVALRCDPISGHVSLYWYRQALGQGPEFLTYFNYEAQQDKSGLPNDRFSAERPEGSISTLTIQRTEQRDSAMYRCASSPRGGAGANVLTFGAGSRLTVL.

This clonotype was observed many times. The chain employs TRBV5-1 and TRBJ1-4; TRBD1 is a possible D gene (5 bases). The CDR3 covers 16 residues. V shed 4 bases and J shed 0 bases, with 13 bases lying between them. The germline V gene encodes CDR1 SGHRS and CDR2 YFSETQ. CDR3 coding DNA: TGCGCCAGCAGCGGGTCAGGGAGGGCAACTAATGAAAAACTGTTTTTT. Its protein product is CASSGSGRATNEKLFF.